The 20 T cell receptor beta chains given below trace back to one sample, sequenced in a study of regulatory T cells in long-lasting Graves disease. In building TCR beta libraries, iRepertoire HTBI primers were used together with Arm-PCR of CDR3 regions. Each CDR3 protein gets one entry after TCRdb re-called the multiplex PCR reads with MiXCR. The data contain 400,000 to 550,000 distinct CDR3 sequences, around 17% of them seen just once; the ten biggest clones take up around a tenth. Regarding time point: newly diagnosed GD, antithyroid drugs for less than 3 months. Generation of the TCR library employed RNA extracted from PBMCs. This same sample was also part of a study on T cells in Graves' hyperthyroidism and ophthalmopathy.

This sample comprised peripheral blood mononuclear cells (PBMCs), obtained at new diagnosis, from a patient treated with antithyroid drugs. These receptors were obtained from a woman aged 25 to 39 with Graves disease.

This clonotype was counted ten times or more. V is TRBV20-1 and J is TRBJ2-3; 7 bases fit TRBD2. Trimming cost V 6 bases and J 4 bases; bases outside gene matches: 10. The length of the CDR3 is 14 residues. Germline V CDR1 and CDR2: DFQATT, SNEGSKA (reference sequence). CDR3 bases: TGCAGTGCAGGGAGGGGCGGGACCGCAGATACGCAGTATTTT. It codes for CSAGRGGTADTQYF.

There are many counts of this clonotype. The chain is built from TRBV18 and TRBJ1-6; perhaps TRBD1 as D (6 bases). This CDR3 region has 15 residues. V was shortened by 5 bases and J by 6 bases, with 14 bases between the two germline ends. Germline CDR1 reads KGHSH; CDR2 reads LQKENI. The CDR3 nucleotides read TGTGCCAGCTCATCGACAGGAATGCTTAATTCACCCCTCCACTTT. As protein: CASSSTGMLNSPLHF.

This clonotype was observed a handful of times. J is TRBJ1-1 and V is TRBV7-9, with TRBD1 matching 11 bases. The germline gives CDR1 SEHNR, CDR2 FQNEAQ (reference sequence). V was pared by 1 base and J by 4 bases, with 2 bases of the junction left unmatched. The CDR3 is made up of 15 amino acids. The DNA for the CDR3 is TGTGCCAGCAGCTTAGGGGACAGGGGGTCCACTGAAGCTTTCTTT. Translating it yields CASSLGDRGSTEAFF.

A few counts support this clonotype. The chain couples TRBV4-2 to TRBJ2-3; 8 nucleotides line up with TRBD2. Trimming cost V 3 bases and J 3 bases; bases outside gene matches: 8. The germline gives CDR1 LGHNA, CDR2 YNFKEQ. The CDR3 is made up of 16 amino acids. The CDR3 sequence is CASSQETSGGTDTQYF. DNA of the CDR3: TGTGCCAGCAGCCAGGAAACTAGCGGAGGGACAGATACGCAGTATTTT.

Details on this clonotype: Possible read error: a much larger clone is one base away. The V call is TRBV30, the J call TRBJ1-5; D may be TRBD1 (6 bases). CDR3 size: 15 residues. The V gene's germline CDR1 is GTSNPN and CDR2 SVGIG (reference sequence). In DNA, the CDR3 is TGTGCCTGGAGTGTGGGGGCTATAAGCAATCAGCCCCTGCATTTT. Its protein product is CAWSVGAISNQPLHF.

This clonotype has more than one count but fewer than ten. The V gene is TRBV20-1, the J gene TRBJ1-2; D is perhaps TRBD1 (5 bases). The germline V and J ends were trimmed by 5 bases and 4 bases, with 14 bases remaining between them. The germline V gene encodes CDR1 DFQATT and CDR2 SNEGSKA (reference sequence). The CDR3 covers 13 residues. The CDR3 DNA follows: TGCAGTGCTGCCCCAGTGGGGGGCTATGGCTACACCTTC. It specifies CSAAPVGGYGYTF.

About this clonotype itself: Just one base apart from a much larger clone, this may be a read error. J is TRBJ2-7 and V is TRBV29-1; 9 bases match TRBD2. The length of the CDR3 is 16 residues. After removal of 7 bases from V and 0 bases from J, the junction contained 13 bases not matched to a gene. The germline CDR1 and CDR2 sequences are SQVTM and ANQGSEA. The CDR3 DNA is TGCAGCGCCTCCGGGGCTAGCGGGGAAAGCTCCTACGAGCAGTACTTC. Protein: CSASGASGESSYEQYF.

This clonotype has at least ten counts. This rearrangement joins TRBV20-1 to TRBJ2-1, with D tentatively TRBD2 (6 bases). The germline CDR1 and CDR2 sequences are DFQATT and SNEGSKA (reference sequence). This CDR3 contains 15 residues. Trimming cost V 3 bases and J 1 base, with 13 bases left between them. CDR3 coding DNA: TGCAGTGCTAGTCCGGGAGTAGCGTCCTACAATGAGCAGTTCTTC. It codes for CSASPGVASYNEQFF.

On this clonotype: One end of the junction does not line up with germline, which may come from a read error. The chain recombines TRBV2 with TRBJ2-5, with 7 positions matching TRBD1. Germline CDR1 SNHLY, CDR2 FYNNEI. This CDR3 is built from 14 residues. CDR3 loop: CASSSNRGGEAQYF. As DNA, the CDR3 is TGTGCCAGCAGTTCAAACAGGGGTGGAGAGGCCCAGTACTTC.

This clonotype occurred once. Since a much larger clone is just one base distant, this may be a read error. As DNA, the CDR3 is TGCGCCAGCAGCTTTTCTCAGGGGAGCGCCTACAATGAGCAGTACTTC. Protein product: CASSFSQGSAYNEQYF. The chain couples TRBV5-1 to TRBJ2-7; the D gene is possibly TRBD1 (6 bases). The CDR3 is 16 residues long. Trimming cost V 2 bases and J 7 bases, with 22 bases left between them. Germline CDR1 and CDR2: SGHRS and YFSETQ.

The rearrangement joins TRBV9 to TRBJ2-7; maybe TRBD2 (5 bases). The CDR3 spans 13 residues. Germline assignment: CDR1 SGDLS and CDR2 YYNGEE. Trimming stripped 4 bases from V and 2 bases from J, with 10 bases between. The CDR3 sequence is CASSPEGPYEQYF. The DNA of the CDR3 is TGTGCCAGCAGCCCCGAGGGTCCCTACGAGCAGTACTTC.

The sample holds many counts of this clonotype. At one end the junction does not follow the germline gene, possibly because of a read error. The V call is TRBV10-2, the J call TRBJ2-7; 8 bases are shared with TRBD2. The CDR3 length is 14 residues. Germline V gene sequence: CDR1 WSHSY, CDR2 SAAADI. This CDR3 is CASSWAGGSYEQYF. CDR3 nucleotide sequence: TGTGCCAGCAGTTGGGCGGGAGGCTCCTACGAGCAGTACTTC.

The chain's CDR3 is CASTPVGALLSYEQYF. CDR3 DNA sequence: TGTGCCAGCACACCGGTCGGAGCGTTACTCTCCTACGAGCAGTACTTC. The rearrangement links TRBV28 to TRBJ2-7; no definite D call. Germline V lookup: CDR1 MDHEN, CDR2 SYDVKM. The V gene lost 7 bases and the J gene lost 0 bases, with 19 bases spanning the gap. This CDR3 is built from 16 residues.

This clonotype was picked up many times. The chain is built from TRBV30 and TRBJ2-5; TRBD2 matches at 8 bases. Looked up from germline, CDR1 is GTSNPN and CDR2 is SVGIG (reference sequence). This CDR3 has 15 residues. V was clipped by 6 bases and J by 9 bases; unmatched bases: 18. The CDR3 region has the DNA TGTGCCTGCACGGAAGCCGGACTAGCCGCTCCACCCCAGTACTTC. It codes for CACTEAGLAAPPQYF.

The chain combines TRBV27 with TRBJ2-5, with D perhaps matching TRBD1 (6 bases). V was shortened by 9 bases and J by 3 bases, with 8 bases between the two germline ends. Looked up from germline, CDR1 is MNHEY and CDR2 is SMNVEV (reference sequence). This CDR3 has 11 amino acids. CDR3 amino acids: CARGAKETQYF. CDR3 nucleotides: TGTGCCAGGGGGGCAAAAGAGACCCAGTACTTC.

This clonotype was seen repeatedly, ten times or more. This chain joins TRBV6-1 and TRBJ1-2, with D perhaps TRBD1 (6 bases). Germline V gives CDR1 MNHNS, CDR2 SASEGT. The CDR3 sequence is 14 residues long. V was cut by 6 bases and J by 2 bases, with 13 bases left in between. DNA for the CDR3: TGTGCCAGCAGAGGACAGAGGCGAAACTATGGCTACACCTTC. This gives the protein CASRGQRRNYGYTF.

At least ten counts were recorded for this clonotype. V gene TRBV12-5 combines with J gene TRBJ2-1; D is possibly TRBD2 (6 bases). The CDR3 consists of 14 residues. Germline assignment: CDR1 LGHNT and CDR2 FRNRAP. V gave up 5 bases and J gave up 3 bases, with 11 bases separating them. The CDR3 loop reads CASGGGSYYNEQFF. The CDR3 DNA reads TGTGCTAGTGGTGGGGGGTCGTACTACAATGAGCAGTTCTTC.

The chain couples TRBV5-6 to TRBJ2-7; 10 bases are a match to TRBD1. This CDR3 is 14 amino acids long. From germline, CDR1 is SGHDT and CDR2 YYEEEE. The V segment lost 2 bases and the J segment 5 bases; nucleotides outside the gene matches: 4. CDR3 DNA sequence: TGTGCCAGCAGCTTCCGACAGGGGGCTCACGAGCAGTACTTC. Its translation: CASSFRQGAHEQYF.

The chain carries TRBV11-3 and TRBJ2-2; 11 bases align to TRBD1. The V gene end was trimmed by 5 bases and the J gene end by 6 bases; junction bases not matched to a gene: 5. The CDR3 is made up of 15 amino acids. Germline V gives CDR1 SGHNT, CDR2 YENEEA. CDR3 protein: CASSPGTGGSGELFF. CDR3 bases: TGTGCCAGCAGCCCCGGGACAGGGGGTTCCGGGGAGCTGTTTTTT.

This clonotype occurred many times. This chain links TRBV29-1 with TRBJ2-5, with 8 bases that match TRBD1. The J segment lost 5 bases and the V segment lost 7 bases, leaving 3 bases of the junction unmatched. Germline lookup yields CDR1 SQVTM and CDR2 ANQGSEA. The CDR3 extends over 11 amino acids. The CDR3 spells CSASGGETQYF. The CDR3 coding sequence is TGCAGCGCCTCAGGGGGCGAGACCCAGTACTTC. The whole variable domain, remainder taken from reference TRBV29-1 and TRBJ2-5, is SAVISQKPSRDICQRGTSLTIQCQVDSQVTMMFWYRQQPGQSLTLIATANQGSEATYESGFVIDKFPISRPNLTFSTLTVSNMSPEDSSIYLCSASGGETQYFGPGTRLLVL.